This TCR beta chain was recovered during a study of blood T cell repertoires in COVID-19. The overall study: The United States, Italy and Spain supplied acute and convalescent COVID-19 samples.

Per the original data handling: Cell counts per sample came from amplifying reference gene primers. Generated by immunoSEQ multiplex PCR, the TCRdb table keeps only in-frame clones and is missing some. V and J calls and clone size are as listed in that table; D and trimming were resolved from the DNA. There are approximately 250,000 clones in the sample; 65% to 90% occur only once, and roughly 1.4% lies in the top ten. The V gene lost 4 bases and the J gene lost 3 bases, with 17 bases spanning the gap. The germline gives CDR1 KGHSH, CDR2 LQKENI. The CDR3 covers 16 residues. This clone was counted a single time.

Sequenced material: peripheral blood. The source is a woman aged 40 to 55 who had recovered from COVID-19. The chain recombines TRBV18 with TRBJ2-3; a weak D match, TRBD2 (6 bases). The CDR3 spells CASSLGGTPGTDTQYF. The CDR3 DNA sequence: TGTGCCAGCTCACTCGGAGGGACCCCCGGGACAGATACGCAGTATTTT. Combining the CDR3 with reference TRBV18 and TRBJ2-3 gives the whole variable domain NAGVMQNPRHLVRRRGQEARLRCSPMKGHSHVYWYRQLPEEGLKFMVYLQKENIIDESGMPKERFSAEFPKEGPSILRIQQVVRGDSAAYFCASSLGGTPGTDTQYFGPGTRLTVL.